This T cell receptor (beta chain) stems from a study of CD8 T cells in Susac syndrome. Study summary: Within the group of sequenced Susac syndrome patients, 5 or 6 had active disease and eight were in remission.

The TEMRA cells underwent FACS enrichment, while the CD8+ and CD4+ T cells underwent negative isolation. Random hexamers served to reverse transcribe roughly 0.45 to 1 ug RNA. The method of amplification for TCR beta CDR3 was immunoSEQ multiplex PCR, covering 54 Vbeta and 13 Jbeta. TCRdb independently ran MiXCR on the immunoSEQ multiplex PCR reads; one entry per CDR3 protein. The sample lists 150,000 to 200,000 distinct CDR3 sequences, approximately 96% occurring once. This CDR3 is built from 14 residues. Trimming took 8 bases from V and 9 from J, leaving 20 bases between them. The germline V gene has CDR1 GTSNPN and CDR2 SVGIG (reference sequence).

The sample consisted of CD4+ T cells from PBMCs. This clonotype was sampled from a human donor with Susac syndrome. The V gene is TRBV30, the J gene TRBJ1-6, with D possibly TRBD1 on 5 matching bases. The CDR3 here is CAGKQVFGGSPLHF. CDR3 nucleotides: TGTGCCGGAAAACAGGTTTTCGGAGGTTCACCCCTCCACTTT.